The text below deals with one TCR beta chain. The data belong to a study of blood T cell repertoires in COVID-19. For the study at large: PBMCs, B-cell-depleted T cells, or T cells provided the cDNA or gDNA that made up the material.

Per the study methods: Counts of nucleated cells, estimated from reference gene primer amplification, were obtained. Clones were sequenced by immunoSEQ multiplex PCR, and TCRdb holds only the in-frame ones, with some missing. That table furnishes V, J and clone size, whereas the DNA furnished D and trimming. The sample consists of approximately 200,000 clones, roughly four fifths of them appearing once. CDR1 is MDHEN, CDR2 SYDVKM, per germline. Trimming removed 3 bases from V and 2 bases from J, with 8 bases in between. The CDR3 is 14 amino acids. Specimen: peripheral blood. The gene calls are TRBV28 and TRBJ2-4; D remains ambiguous. The TCR originated in a woman in her 30s who had recovered from COVID-19. The CDR3 DNA follows: TGTGCCAGCAGTTTCGGCGGTACCAAAAACATTCAGTACTTC. Translated: CASSFGGTKNIQYF.